The 31 T cell receptor beta chains below were found in one sample sequenced in a study of spatial heterogeneity in lung cancer. One entry per CDR3 protein, called by TCRdb with MiXCR from the 5' RACE reads. The profile shows 20,000 to 30,000 distinct CDR3 sequences, roughly 4.7% of them singletons. Stated time point: sample taken at primary tumor resection. Here the sequenced sample was PBMCs, taken at surgery. These receptors were obtained from a male donor with early-stage non-small cell lung cancer.

This clonotype has at least ten counts. The chain is built from TRBV6-6 and TRBJ1-2; 7 nucleotides agree with TRBD1. With 5 bases clipped from V and 5 bases from J, the junction kept 8 bases outside the gene matches. The CDR3 has 14 amino acids. Germline V gene data show CDR1 as MNHNY and CDR2 as SVGAGI (reference sequence). The CDR3 is CASSRDSEGYGYTF. In DNA, the CDR3 is TGTGCCAGCAGTCGGGACAGCGAGGGTTATGGCTACACCTTC.

This clonotype was counted ten times or more. This chain connects TRBV12-3 or TRBV12-4 to TRBJ1-1, with D perhaps matching TRBD1 (5 bases). V lost 3 bases and J lost 1, with 6 bases in between. The CDR3 length is 13 residues. The DNA of the CDR3 is TGTGCCAGCAGTTTTCAGGGGAACACTGAAGCTTTCTTT. Its protein product is CASSFQGNTEAFF.

This clonotype has a count of ten or more. The rearrangement joins TRBV4-2 to TRBJ1-5; tentative D call: TRBD1 (5 bases). CDR1 and CDR2 from the germline V gene are LGHNA and YNFKEQ. V was shortened by 0 bases and J by 6 bases, with 12 bases between the two germline ends. CDR3 size: 15 residues. In nucleotides, the CDR3 is TGTGCCAGCAGCCAAGATGAGCAGGGCGGTCAGCCCCAGCATTTT. The encoded protein is CASSQDEQGGQPQHF.

Concerning this clonotype itself: Relative to the germline gene, one junction end is altered; a read error may explain this. The chain couples TRBV7-2 to TRBJ2-7; 9 nucleotides agree with TRBD1. This CDR3 comprises 15 residues. Per germline, CDR1 SGHTA and CDR2 FQGNSA. The CDR3 region is CASSGRTGASYEQHF. DNA of the CDR3: TGTGCCAGCAGCGGTCGGACAGGGGCCTCCTACGAGCAGCACTTC.

This clonotype has at least ten counts. This chain links TRBV7-2 with TRBJ2-5, with TRBD2 as a possible D gene (7 bases). The CDR3 consists of 15 residues. Trimming shortened V by 6 bases and J by 5 bases, and 19 bases separated the two germline ends. Germline V lookup: CDR1 SGHTA, CDR2 FQGNSA. CDR3: CASRSQGGAGETQYF. In DNA form, the CDR3 reads TGTGCCAGCAGATCGCAAGGGGGGGCTGGGGAGACCCAGTACTTC. Full variable domain (rest looked up from reference TRBV7-2 and TRBJ2-5): GAGVSQSPSNKVTEKGKDVELRCDPISGHTALYWYRQSLGQGLEFLIYFQGNSAPDKSGLPSDRFSAERTGGSVSTLTIQRTQQEDSAVYLCASRSQGGAGETQYFGPGTRLLVL.

This clonotype ranks as medium-sized. This sequence joins TRBV28 and TRBJ2-2; TRBD1 agrees at 7 bases. The CDR3 is 15 amino acids. CDR1 and CDR2 (germline): MDHEN, SYDVKM. V gave up 11 bases and J gave up 0 bases; unmatched junction bases: 9. In DNA, the CDR3 is TGTGCCGCGAGGGCCGGGACAGCGAACACCGGGGAGCTGTTTTTT. This gives the protein CAARAGTANTGELFF.

This clonotype was picked up many times. The CDR3 nucleotides read TGTGCCAGCAGCCAAACCCGGGACAGTTTTTTTGAGACCCAGTACTTC. Protein product: CASSQTRDSFFETQYF. The rearrangement uses TRBV4-2 and TRBJ2-5, with 7 bases matching TRBD1. CDR1 is LGHNA, CDR2 YNFKEQ, per germline. J gave up 5 bases and V 2 bases, and 11 bases lay outside the gene matches. The CDR3 length is 16 residues.

This clonotype was counted at least ten times. The V call is TRBV7-6, the J call TRBJ2-3; D assignment may be TRBD1 or TRBD2 (5 bases each). The germline gives CDR1 SGHVS, CDR2 FNYEAQ. The V end was cut by 4 bases, the J end by 5 bases, with 16 bases between. This CDR3 comprises 15 residues. The CDR3 nucleotides are TGTGCCAGCAGCTCTAGCCCGGGGCCCGAAGATACGCAGTATTTT. This translates into CASSSSPGPEDTQYF.

This clonotype was recorded many times. The chain couples TRBV7-2 to TRBJ2-1, with 10 bases matching TRBD1. After removal of 6 bases from V and 3 bases from J, the junction contained 5 bases not matched to a gene. This CDR3 has 15 residues. CDR1 is SGHTA, CDR2 FQGNSA, per germline. CDR3 in amino acids: CASSFGQGVYNEQFF. DNA of the CDR3: TGTGCCAGCAGTTTCGGACAGGGGGTCTACAATGAGCAGTTCTTC.

In this sample, this clonotype turned up many times. The genes are TRBV6-5 and TRBJ2-2; 7 nucleotides match TRBD1. Germline CDR1 reads MNHEY; CDR2 reads SVGAGI. Losses at the gene ends were 6 bases for V and 3 bases for J; bases not matched to a gene: 7. The CDR3 is made up of 15 amino acids. CDR3 in DNA: TGTGCCAGCAGCCGCCGGGACAGACACACCGGGGAGCTGTTTTTT. It codes for CASSRRDRHTGELFF.

The rearrangement uses TRBV5-1 and TRBJ2-7, with D possibly TRBD1 on 6 matching bases. Trimming removed 7 bases at V and 1 base at J, with 9 bases between. Germline loops: CDR1 SGHRS, CDR2 YFSETQ. The CDR3 length is 12 residues. The CDR3 sequence: CASGQGSYEQYF. The DNA for the CDR3 is TGCGCCAGCGGCCAGGGGTCCTACGAGCAGTACTTC.

This clonotype was seen repeatedly, ten times or more. The chain combines TRBV18 with TRBJ1-5; 7 bases align to TRBD1. J gave up 7 bases and V 0 bases, and 0 bases lay outside the gene matches. Germline values: CDR1 KGHSH, CDR2 LQKENI. There are 13 residues in the CDR3. CDR3 in DNA: TGTGCCAGCTCACCACCAGGGGGCCAGCCCCAGCATTTT. Translation gives CASSPPGGQPQHF.

This clonotype has at least ten counts. This chain links TRBV20-1 with TRBJ1-1; unclear D gene. This CDR3 comprises 14 residues. Trimming stripped 1 base from V and 8 bases from J, with 17 bases between. From germline, CDR1 is DFQATT and CDR2 SNEGSKA (reference sequence). As DNA, the CDR3 is TGCAGTGCTAGAGTTCAGGTACGTGAACCCGAAGCTTTCTTT. It encodes CSARVQVREPEAFF.

This clonotype was counted at least ten times. The CDR3 reads CSARGQKSSPLHF. Here the CDR3 DNA reads TGCAGTGCTAGAGGTCAGAAAAGTTCACCCCTCCACTTT. The chain has TRBV20-1 and TRBJ1-6; D remains unclear. The germline CDR1 and CDR2 sequences are DFQATT and SNEGSKA (reference sequence). V lost 1 base and J 9 bases, leaving 10 bases between the germline ends. The CDR3 has 13 amino acids.

This clonotype was recorded many times. V is TRBV24-1 and J is TRBJ1-2, with D possibly TRBD1 on 5 matching bases. This CDR3 comprises 16 residues. CDR1 is KGHDR, CDR2 SFDVKD, per germline. V lost 4 bases, J lost 4 bases, and 18 bases lay in between. As DNA, the CDR3 is TGTGCCACCAGTGAGTCCGGGACGGCTGCCTCCTATGGCTACACCTTC. Encoded protein: CATSESGTAASYGYTF.

In this sample, this clonotype is medium-sized. The V and J genes are TRBV6-5 and TRBJ2-4; a possible D gene is TRBD1 (5 bases). The CDR3 has 16 residues. V was cut by 10 bases and J by 0 bases, with 19 bases left in between. Germline lookup yields CDR1 MNHEY and CDR2 SVGAGI. CDR3 nucleotides: TGTGCCACCAAAGGGCTAAGGGGTGAAGCCAAAAACATTCAGTACTTC. Translating gives CATKGLRGEAKNIQYF.

This clonotype was detected ten times or more. This sequence joins TRBV7-6 and TRBJ1-1, with a tentative D call TRBD1 (6 bases). Looked up from germline, CDR1 is SGHVS and CDR2 is FNYEAQ. Trimming shortened V by 5 bases and J by 2 bases, and 9 bases separated the two germline ends. The CDR3 runs to 13 residues. DNA for the CDR3: TGTGCCAGCAGCGGGACATCTAACACTGAAGCTTTCTTT. This encodes CASSGTSNTEAFF.

This clonotype was picked up many times. The V and J genes are TRBV20-1 and TRBJ1-2; 8 bases agree with TRBD1. The CDR3 sequence is 12 residues long. The germline CDR1 and CDR2 sequences are DFQATT and SNEGSKA (reference sequence). The DNA of the CDR3 is TGCGGACAGGGAGGATCGAACTATGGCTACACCTTC. Translation gives CGQGGSNYGYTF.

The V call is TRBV7-3, the J call TRBJ2-1, with 7 bases matching TRBD2. The trim removed 4 bases at V and 10 bases at J, leaving 7 bases unmatched. The CDR3 consists of 13 residues. Per germline, CDR1 SGHTA and CDR2 FQGTGA. The CDR3 sequence: CASSSGGVGEQFF. CDR3 coding DNA: TGTGCCAGCAGCTCGGGGGGAGTCGGAGAGCAGTTCTTC.

This clonotype was seen repeatedly, ten times or more. The chain recombines TRBV3-1 with TRBJ1-2; D is undetermined. The CDR3 is 13 amino acids. Per germline, CDR1 LGHDT and CDR2 YNNKEL (reference sequence). V dropped 1 base and J dropped 4 bases, with 7 bases sitting between them. The CDR3 region is CASSQGASYGYTF. The CDR3 coding sequence is TGTGCCAGCAGCCAAGGGGCGAGCTATGGCTACACCTTC.

This clonotype was picked up many times. The rearrangement joins TRBV12-3 or TRBV12-4 to TRBJ1-1; D unresolved. V was shortened by 6 bases and J by 0 bases, with 14 bases between the two germline ends. The CDR3 consists of 15 residues. The CDR3 DNA reads as TGTGCCAGCAGCCCCATGTGGAGTTTGAACACTGAAGCTTTCTTT. It is translated as CASSPMWSLNTEAFF.

This clonotype was recorded at least ten times. The chain combines TRBV19 with TRBJ2-1; 10 bases are a match to TRBD2. V was clipped by 5 bases and J by 6 bases; unmatched bases: 7. The CDR3 extends over 15 amino acids. Germline values: CDR1 LNHDA, CDR2 SQIVND (reference sequence). The CDR3 region is CASSPSGSPLNEQFF. For the CDR3, the DNA is TGTGCCAGTAGTCCTAGCGGGAGTCCCCTCAATGAGCAGTTCTTC. Based on the CDR3 plus reference TRBV19 and TRBJ2-1, the full variable domain is DGGITQSPKYLFRKEGQNVTLSCEQNLNHDAMYWYRQDPGQGLRLIYYSQIVNDFQKGDIAEGYSVSREKKESFPLTVTSAQKNPTAFYLCASSPSGSPLNEQFFGPGTRLTVL.

This clonotype was seen many times. The chain carries TRBV27 and TRBJ1-6; 7 positions agree with TRBD1. The V gene end was trimmed by 5 bases and the J gene end by 10 bases; junction bases not matched to a gene: 11. This CDR3 contains 15 residues. The germline V gene has CDR1 MNHEY and CDR2 SMNVEV (reference sequence). The CDR3 coding sequence is TGTGCCAGCAGTACCAGACAGGGCGTTGGCTCACCCCTCCACTTT. Translation: CASSTRQGVGSPLHF.

This clonotype showed up many times. This chain joins TRBV5-6 and TRBJ1-1; D gene uncertain. The length of the CDR3 is 15 residues. Trimming pared 2 bases from V and 0 bases from J, leaving 11 bases between. Per the germline V gene, CDR1 is SGHDT and CDR2 is YYEEEE. The CDR3: CASSFYRIMNTEAFF. The CDR3, as DNA: TGTGCCAGCAGCTTCTACCGTATCATGAACACTGAAGCTTTCTTT.

This clonotype was found a few times. The rearrangement uses TRBV10-3 and TRBJ2-7, with 9 bases identical to TRBD1. Looked up from germline, CDR1 is ENHRY and CDR2 is SYGVKD. After removal of 10 bases from V and 6 bases from J, the junction contained 13 bases not matched to a gene. The CDR3 loop spans 14 amino acids. In DNA form, the CDR3 reads TGTGCCAGTTCGCCGGGACAGGGTCGGCGCGAGCAGTACTTC. Translation: CASSPGQGRREQYF.

There are many counts of this clonotype. The V and J genes are TRBV30 and TRBJ1-5; 9 bases are shared with TRBD1. Germline V gives CDR1 GTSNPN, CDR2 SVGIG (reference sequence). V trimming: 5 bases; J trimming: 3 bases; junction bases outside the gene matches: 5. CDR3 length: 14 amino acids. DNA of the CDR3: TGTGCCTGGGGGGACAGGGTATACAATCAGCCCCAGCATTTT. Encoded protein: CAWGDRVYNQPQHF.

This clonotype was seen at least ten times. The chain joins TRBV28 to TRBJ2-6, with a weak D call TRBD1 (6 bases). Germline CDR1 and CDR2: MDHEN and SYDVKM. The CDR3 length is 14 residues. Here the CDR3 reads CGTAGYSGANVLTF. CDR3 DNA: TGTGGGACAGCAGGATACTCTGGGGCCAACGTCCTGACTTTC.

At least ten counts were recorded for this clonotype. The rearrangement uses TRBV6-2 or TRBV6-3 and TRBJ2-1; no clear D. V shed 7 bases and J shed 8 bases, with 9 bases lying between them. The CDR3 is 11 amino acids. Germline loops: CDR1 MNHEY, CDR2 SVGEGT. The CDR3 nucleotides are TGTGCCAGCAAGGCCGGGCATGAGCAGTTCTTC. This sequence encodes CASKAGHEQFF.

This clonotype occurred many times. The rearrangement links TRBV20-1 to TRBJ2-6; 7 nucleotides align to TRBD2. The CDR3 has 16 amino acids. With 3 bases clipped from V and 0 bases from J, the junction kept 5 bases outside the gene matches. The germline V gene encodes CDR1 DFQATT and CDR2 SNEGSKA (reference sequence). CDR3 sequence reads: CSARTGGSSGANVLTF. CDR3 bases: TGCAGTGCTAGGACCGGCGGGAGCTCTGGGGCCAACGTCCTGACTTTC.

This clonotype is medium-sized by share. This rearrangement joins TRBV28 to TRBJ2-5; TRBD1 matches 8 bases. J gave up 3 bases and V 3 bases, and 3 bases lay outside the gene matches. The CDR3 spans 14 residues. In germline, CDR1 is MDHEN, CDR2 SYDVKM. DNA of the CDR3: TGTGCCAGCAGTTTCCCGGGACAGGAAGAGACCCAGTACTTC. Its protein is CASSFPGQEETQYF.

The DNA for the CDR3 is TGTGCCAGCAGTAAAGGACAGGGAGGTTACAATGAGCAGTTCTTC. It yields the protein CASSKGQGGYNEQFF. The V and J genes are TRBV5-8 and TRBJ2-1, with 8 bases fitting TRBD1. V shed 5 bases, J shed 4 bases, and the junction held 8 bases outside the gene matches. CDR1 is SGHTS, CDR2 YDEGEE, per germline. The CDR3 loop spans 15 amino acids.